Below are 32 T cell receptor beta chains sequenced from a single sample in a study of Graves' ophthalmopathy and Graves' hyperthyroidism. RNA transcripts were the source from which TCR beta CDR3 regions were amplified. After a first-round RT-PCR with HTBI primers, a second-round multiplex PCR was run. MiXCR, run by TCRdb on the multiplex PCR reads, gives a single entry per CDR3 protein. The profile covers around 670,000 distinct CDR3 sequences, with around 40% appearing a single time and 44% taken by the ten largest. Sequencing was done on a sample of peripheral blood. Receptors originate from an adult man with Graves' ophthalmopathy.

The DNA of the CDR3 is TGCAGTGCTAGTTTTAGCGGGACGGGCACCGGGGAGCTGTTTTTT. It codes for CSASFSGTGTGELFF. V usage is TRBV20-1 and J usage is TRBJ2-2; 8 bases are shared with TRBD2. The germline V gene has CDR1 DFQATT and CDR2 SNEGSKA (reference sequence). The CDR3 length is 15 residues. Trimming took 3 bases from V and 4 from J; bases not matched to a gene: 7.

This clonotype turned up a few times. The chain uses TRBV7-2 and TRBJ2-7; 10 bases align to TRBD2. The CDR3 loop spans 17 amino acids. Trimming at V came to 5 bases and at J to 1 base, leaving 11 bases not matched to a gene. CDR1 SGHTA and CDR2 FQGNSA come from the germline V gene. The CDR3 loop reads CASSIQGTSVGSYEQYF. The CDR3 DNA reads as TGTGCCAGCAGCATACAGGGGACTAGCGTTGGGTCCTACGAGCAGTACTTC. The full variable domain, completed using reference TRBV7-2 and TRBJ2-7, is GAGVSQSPSNKVTEKGKDVELRCDPISGHTALYWYRQSLGQGLEFLIYFQGNSAPDKSGLPSDRFSAERTGGSVSTLTIQRTQQEDSAVYLCASSIQGTSVGSYEQYFGPGTRLTVT.

This clonotype was observed a handful of times. CDR3: CASRELSYSPLHF. The DNA for the CDR3 is TGTGCCAGCAGAGAGCTCAGTTATTCACCCCTCCACTTT. The genes are TRBV6-2 or TRBV6-3 and TRBJ1-6; no firm D call. The CDR3 is made up of 13 amino acids. Germline lookup yields CDR1 MNHEY and CDR2 SVGEGT. V lost 6 bases to trimming and J lost 8 bases, with 11 bases between them.

This clonotype has a count of ten or more. The CDR3 bases are TGTGCCAGCAGTGGGGGTCAAGGTACCCAGTACTTC. Translated: CASSGGQGTQYF. This rearrangement joins TRBV2 to TRBJ2-5, with D unclear. The CDR3 contains 12 residues. Germline lookup yields CDR1 SNHLY and CDR2 FYNNEI. V was trimmed by 4 bases and J by 8 bases, leaving 11 bases between them.

V gene TRBV5-6 combines with J gene TRBJ1-1; 10 bases are shared with TRBD1. Germline trimming cut 6 bases from V and 4 bases from J; bases unmatched to any gene: 6. The length of the CDR3 is 14 residues. CDR1 SGHDT and CDR2 YYEEEE come from the germline V gene. CDR3 sequence: CASTSRDRGTEAFF. The CDR3 bases are TGTGCCAGCACCTCCAGGGACAGGGGCACTGAAGCTTTCTTT.

This clonotype showed up just a few times. The chain is built from TRBV19 and TRBJ1-6; D unresolved. This CDR3 is built from 15 residues. The V end was cut by 5 bases, the J end by 5 bases, with 13 bases between. Germline loops: CDR1 LNHDA, CDR2 SQIVND (reference sequence). This CDR3 is CASSSSYRNNSPLHF. For the CDR3, the DNA is TGTGCCAGTAGTTCCTCCTACCGGAATAATTCACCCCTCCACTTT.

In this sample, this clonotype turned up a few times. The J gene is TRBJ2-7, the V gene TRBV7-9, with 8 bases lining up with TRBD2. J lost 5 bases, V lost 5 bases, and 14 bases had no gene match. The CDR3 covers 16 residues. Germline lookup yields CDR1 SEHNR and CDR2 FQNEAQ (reference sequence). As DNA, the CDR3 is TGTGCCAGCAGCCCGGAACGATCTGGACTAGCTAACGAGCAGTACTTC. Its protein product is CASSPERSGLANEQYF.

The chain uses TRBV6-5 and TRBJ2-7; TRBD2 matches 10 bases. The CDR3 runs 14 residues. Germline V gives CDR1 MNHEY, CDR2 SVGAGI. Trimming removed 2 bases from V and 6 bases from J; junction bases left unmatched: 4. CDR3 in DNA: TGTGCCAGCAGTTACGGGACTAGCGCTCCCGAGCAGTACTTC. Translating it yields CASSYGTSAPEQYF.

The J gene is TRBJ1-2, the V gene TRBV2; no clear D gene. The V and J ends lost 6 bases and 7 bases respectively, with 6 bases between them. CDR1 and CDR2 (germline): SNHLY, FYNNEI. CDR3 size: 10 residues. CDR3 loop: CASRFSGYTF. The CDR3, as DNA: TGTGCCAGCAGGTTTTCTGGCTACACCTTC.

On this clonotype: This may come from a read error, since a much larger clone is one base off. The rearrangement uses TRBV29-1 and TRBJ2-5, with 10 bases identical to TRBD1. CDR3 size: 15 residues. After removal of 6 bases from V and 1 base from J, the junction contained 8 bases not matched to a gene. Germline V CDR1 and CDR2: SQVTM, ANQGSEA. CDR3 protein: CSVGDRGTGQETQYF. DNA for the CDR3: TGCAGCGTCGGGGACAGGGGAACCGGCCAAGAGACCCAGTACTTC.

This chain links TRBV20-1 with TRBJ2-7; D might be TRBD1 or TRBD2, each matching 6 bases. Germline values: CDR1 DFQATT, CDR2 SNEGSKA (reference sequence). Trimming shortened V by 2 bases and J by 5 bases, and 19 bases separated the two germline ends. The CDR3 is 15 amino acids. The CDR3 DNA reads as TGCAGTGCTAGACCTGTGGGGGGCAGGGCCAACGAGCAGTACTTC. Translated, it gives CSARPVGGRANEQYF.

This sequence joins TRBV6-5 and TRBJ2-5; perhaps TRBD2 as D (6 bases). Per the germline V gene, CDR1 is MNHEY and CDR2 is SVGAGI. Deletions cut 5 bases from V and 2 bases from J, with 9 bases between. The CDR3 sequence is 13 residues long. The chain's CDR3 is CASSGLPQETQYF. CDR3 bases: TGTGCCAGCAGTGGACTACCTCAAGAGACCCAGTACTTC.

There are a few counts of this clonotype. CDR3 region: CASSLMPGDYEQYF. The CDR3 nucleotides are TGTGCCAGCAGCTTAATGCCAGGGGACTACGAGCAGTACTTC. The chain employs TRBV7-9 and TRBJ2-7; D might be TRBD1 (6 bases). Per the germline V gene, CDR1 is SEHNR and CDR2 is FQNEAQ (reference sequence). V was cut by 2 bases and J by 3 bases, with 11 bases left in between. CDR3 size: 14 residues.

There are a few counts of this clonotype. The rearrangement uses TRBV7-9 and TRBJ1-2; 7 nucleotides agree with TRBD1. Germline assignment: CDR1 SEHNR and CDR2 FQNEAQ (reference sequence). The junction had 14 bases not matched to a gene; V was cut back by 5 bases and J by 8 bases. CDR3 length: 15 amino acids. CDR3: CASSQNDRVRSGYTF. CDR3 nucleotides: TGTGCCAGCAGCCAAAATGACAGGGTTCGGTCCGGCTACACCTTC.

The table lists this clonotype with a few counts. The chain recombines TRBV12-3 or TRBV12-4 with TRBJ1-4; possibly TRBD1 for D (5 bases). The CDR3 loop spans 16 amino acids. V gave up 5 bases and J gave up 8 bases, with 21 bases separating them. The CDR3 nucleotides are TGTGCCAGCAGTCGATGGGGGACCTCCCAAGGGGAAAAACTGTTTTTT. Its translation is CASSRWGTSQGEKLFF.

There are many counts of this clonotype. The chain has TRBV2 and TRBJ1-2; TRBD1 matches 8 bases. Germline lookup yields CDR1 SNHLY and CDR2 FYNNEI. The CDR3 is 16 residues long. The trim removed 3 bases at V and 2 bases at J, leaving 8 bases unmatched. The CDR3: CASSEAGGARNYGYTF. Written as DNA, the CDR3 is TGTGCCAGCAGTGAGGCAGGGGGCGCGAGAAACTATGGCTACACCTTC.

This clonotype was found many times. The rearrangement uses TRBV10-3 and TRBJ2-6, with 9 bases aligning to TRBD2. CDR3 size: 21 residues. Germline lookup yields CDR1 ENHRY and CDR2 SYGVKD. The junction had 17 bases not matched to a gene; V was cut back by 3 bases and J by 2 bases. The CDR3 nucleotides read TGTGCCATCAGTGATGAGTCCACGTGGTCAGCGGGAGGTACTGGGGCCAACGTCCTGACTTTC. Its translation is CAISDESTWSAGGTGANVLTF.

This rearrangement joins TRBV12-3 or TRBV12-4 to TRBJ1-6, with TRBD1 as a possible D gene (6 bases). Trimming stripped 6 bases from V and 3 bases from J, with 15 bases between. The CDR3 is 16 amino acids. The CDR3 is CASSLRGGIYNSPLHF. Written as DNA, the CDR3 is TGTGCCAGCAGCCTACGAGGGGGGATCTATAATTCACCCCTCCACTTT.

V gene TRBV7-6 combines with J gene TRBJ2-5, with D unclear. The DNA end is more similar to TRBJ2-1, so the J call may be wrong. Germline CDR1 SGHVS, CDR2 FNYEAQ. This CDR3 is built from 13 residues. As DNA, the CDR3 is TGTGCCAGCAGCCTTCTCTCGCTTTCTGAGCAGTTCTTC. Translated, it gives CASSLLSLSEQFF.

This clonotype appeared many times. The CDR3 coding sequence is TGTGCCACCAGCAGAGAGAGCGTGGCCGCCTACGAGCAGTTCTTC. This encodes CATSRESVAAYEQFF. The chain uses TRBV15 and TRBJ2-7; D not resolved. The DNA end is more similar to TRBJ2-1, so the J call may be wrong. This CDR3 spans 15 amino acids. Germline-derived CDR1 and CDR2 are LNHNV and YYDKDF (reference sequence).

There are many counts of this clonotype. With a much larger clone just one base away, this may be a read error. The rearrangement uses TRBV9 and TRBJ1-1; the D is unclear. Germline V CDR1 and CDR2: SGDLS, YYNGEE. The CDR3 has 13 amino acids. Trimming cost V 1 base and J 0 bases, with 4 bases left between them. The CDR3 DNA is TGTGCCAGCAGCGTAAATATGAACACTGAAGCTTTCTTT. Translation gives CASSVNMNTEAFF.

This chain links TRBV20-1 with TRBJ2-5, with D possibly matching TRBD1 (5 bases). The CDR3 contains 12 residues. V dropped 4 bases and J dropped 9 bases, with 15 bases sitting between them. Germline values: CDR1 DFQATT, CDR2 SNEGSKA (reference sequence). The CDR3 DNA reads TGCAGTGCTACTAGGGCCAAAGGGGCCCAGTACTTC. Residues: CSATRAKGAQYF.

On this clonotype itself: A read error may produce the germline difference seen at one junction end. The V and J genes are TRBV19 and TRBJ1-5; D is ambiguous. This CDR3 comprises 15 residues. Germline CDR1 is LNHDA and CDR2 is SQIVND (reference sequence). CDR3: CASSTDLLRKQPQHF. In DNA form, the CDR3 reads TGTGCCAGTAGTACGGACCTGCTTCGCAAGCAGCCCCAGCATTTT.

This clonotype has at least ten counts. The CDR3 protein is CASSNTGSGETQYF. As DNA, the CDR3 is TGCGCCAGCAGCAATACTGGAAGTGGAGAGACCCAGTACTTC. V gene TRBV5-1 combines with J gene TRBJ2-5; no definite D call. V lost 4 bases to trimming and J lost 4 bases, with 14 bases between them. Germline-derived CDR1 and CDR2 are SGHRS and YFSETQ. This CDR3 has 14 residues.

This clonotype has just a few counts. The chain couples TRBV5-6 to TRBJ1-4; weak D call: TRBD1 (5 bases). V lost 3 bases, J lost 8 bases, and 20 bases lay in between. The CDR3 is 16 amino acids. Germline V CDR1 and CDR2: SGHDT, YYEEEE. CDR3 sequence (DNA): TGTGCCAGCAGCTCTATATACCAGGGTAATAGGGAAAAACTGTTTTTT. As protein: CASSSIYQGNREKLFF.

This clonotype was seen many times. J is TRBJ2-5 and V is TRBV29-1; D is perhaps TRBD2 (5 bases). This CDR3 region has 13 residues. The germline CDR1 and CDR2 sequences are SQVTM and ANQGSEA. The V gene lost 6 bases and the J gene lost 2 bases, with 13 bases spanning the gap. In DNA form, the CDR3 reads TGCAGCGTGAGGAGGCAGGTACAAGAGACCCAGTACTTC. It codes for CSVRRQVQETQYF.

The rearrangement links TRBV4-1 to TRBJ2-5, with TRBD1 matching 9 bases. V was clipped by 1 base and J by 5 bases; unmatched bases: 2. This CDR3 has 14 residues. Germline CDR1 reads MGHRA; CDR2 reads YSYEKL. The CDR3 DNA follows: TGCGCCAGCAGCCAAGTAACAGGGGGCGAGACCCAGTACTTC. Translation: CASSQVTGGETQYF.

This clonotype has more than one count but fewer than ten. V and J are TRBV7-9 and TRBJ1-3, with 9 bases lining up with TRBD1. V trimming: 7 bases; J trimming: 0 bases; junction bases outside the gene matches: 4. Germline lookup yields CDR1 SEHNR and CDR2 FQNEAQ (reference sequence). This CDR3 has 15 residues. CDR3 region: CASTDRGTSGNTIYF. The CDR3 coding sequence is TGTGCCAGCACCGACAGGGGGACCTCTGGAAACACCATATATTTT. Full variable domain (outside the CDR3, taken from reference TRBV7-9 and TRBJ1-3): DTGVSQNPRHKITKRGQNVTFRCDPISEHNRLYWYRQTLGQGPEFLTYFQNEAQLEKSRLLSDRFSAERPKGSFSTLEIQRTEQGDSAMYLCASTDRGTSGNTIYFGEGSWLTVV.

This clonotype was detected only a few times. V usage is TRBV20-1 and J usage is TRBJ1-1; 9 nucleotides line up with TRBD1. CDR3 length equals 18 residues. Germline V CDR1 and CDR2: DFQATT, SNEGSKA (reference sequence). The V gene end was trimmed by 3 bases and the J gene end by 3 bases; junction bases not matched to a gene: 17. The CDR3 coding sequence is TGCAGTGCTAGCGTAAAAAAAAGACCCCGGGACAGGGACACTGAAGCTTTCTTT. It specifies CSASVKKRPRDRDTEAFF.

The V gene is TRBV20-1, the J gene TRBJ2-2; D is uncertain. V shed 5 bases and J shed 0 bases, with 13 bases lying between them. Germline loops: CDR1 DFQATT, CDR2 SNEGSKA (reference sequence). This CDR3 is 15 amino acids long. The CDR3 loop reads CSAQSPVTNTGELFF. DNA for the CDR3: TGCAGTGCTCAGTCCCCGGTAACGAACACCGGGGAGCTGTTTTTT.

This clonotype was seen repeatedly, ten times or more. The chain joins TRBV20-1 to TRBJ2-7; TRBD2 agrees at 8 bases. V lost 3 bases and J lost 3; bases outside the gene matches: 7. Germline CDR1 DFQATT, CDR2 SNEGSKA (reference sequence). CDR3 size: 14 residues. CDR3 in DNA: TGCAGTGCTAGTCGCAGCGGGAGTCTCTACGAGCAGTACTTC. It translates to CSASRSGSLYEQYF.

The chain has TRBV2 and TRBJ1-1; no definite D call. Germline-derived CDR1 and CDR2 are SNHLY and FYNNEI. The CDR3 is 15 amino acids. Trimming stripped 8 bases from V and 2 bases from J, with 18 bases between. The CDR3 bases are TGTGCCAGCTCACCAGACCCCCAGAGAAACACTGAAGCTTTCTTT. This codes for CASSPDPQRNTEAFF.